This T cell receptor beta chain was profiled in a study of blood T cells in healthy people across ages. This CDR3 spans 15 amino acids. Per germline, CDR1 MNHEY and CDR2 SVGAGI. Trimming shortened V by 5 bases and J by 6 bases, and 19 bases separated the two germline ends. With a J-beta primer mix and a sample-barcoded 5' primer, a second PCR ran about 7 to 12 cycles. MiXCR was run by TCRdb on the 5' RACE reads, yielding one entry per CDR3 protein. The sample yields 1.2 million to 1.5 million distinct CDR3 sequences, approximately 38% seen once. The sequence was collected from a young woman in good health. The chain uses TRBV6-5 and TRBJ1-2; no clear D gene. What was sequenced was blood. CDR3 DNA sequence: TGTGCCAGCAGTCCCCGCGGAGGGAAATATGATGGCTACACCTTC. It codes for CASSPRGGKYDGYTF.